This T cell receptor (beta chain) was found in a study of blood T cells in healthy people across ages. Study outcomes and limitations: PBMC samples, being unsorted, prevented any conclusive comparison of naive and antigen-experienced cells. Naive T cell percentage showed a strong correlation with the diversity of TCR beta. With age, beta diversity per million T cells declined roughly linearly, significantly by 40.

The CDR3 is made up of 17 amino acids. The ends lost 0 bases at V and 9 bases at J; junction bases unmatched: 11. Germline CDR1 is LGHDT and CDR2 is YNNKEL (reference sequence). Primers used in a second PCR of roughly 6 to 12 cycles were a sample-barcoded 5' primer and a J-beta primer mix. TCRdb reprocessed the 5' RACE reads via MiXCR and lists one record per CDR3 protein. The repertoire holds more than 650,000 distinct CDR3 sequences, less than 70% seen once, with approximately 40% in the top ten. As for this clonotype: Its antigen remains unidentified.

Peripheral blood from each donor was collected in a volume of about 10 milliliters. V is TRBV3-1 and J is TRBJ2-1; 10 bases align to TRBD2. This clonotype originated in an elderly man in good health. Specimen: blood. The CDR3 sequence is CASSQDPGLARGGEQFF. The CDR3 bases are TGTGCCAGCAGCCAAGACCCGGGACTAGCGAGGGGAGGTGAGCAGTTCTTC.